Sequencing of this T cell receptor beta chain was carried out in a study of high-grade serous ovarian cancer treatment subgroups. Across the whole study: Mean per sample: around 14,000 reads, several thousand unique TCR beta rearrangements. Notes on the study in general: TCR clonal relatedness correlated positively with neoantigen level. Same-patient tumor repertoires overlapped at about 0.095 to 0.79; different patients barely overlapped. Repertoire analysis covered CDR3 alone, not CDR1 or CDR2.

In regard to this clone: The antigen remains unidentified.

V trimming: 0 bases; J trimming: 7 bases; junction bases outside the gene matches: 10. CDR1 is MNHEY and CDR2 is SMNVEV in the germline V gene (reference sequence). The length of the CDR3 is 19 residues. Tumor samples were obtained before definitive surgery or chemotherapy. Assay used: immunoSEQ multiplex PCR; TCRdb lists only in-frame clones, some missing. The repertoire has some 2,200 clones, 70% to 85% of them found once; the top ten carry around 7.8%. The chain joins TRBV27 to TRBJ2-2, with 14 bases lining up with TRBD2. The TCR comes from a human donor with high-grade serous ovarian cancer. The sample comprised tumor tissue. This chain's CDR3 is CASSLSGLAGGMAFGELFF. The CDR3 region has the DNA TGTGCCAGCAGTTTATCCGGACTAGCGGGGGGTATGGCTTTCGGGGAGCTGTTTTTT.